The sequence of this TCR beta chain was determined in a study of T cells in Graves' hyperthyroidism and ophthalmopathy. Germline V gene lookup returns CDR1 MDHEN and CDR2 SYDVKM. The V end lost 6 bases, the J end lost 6 bases, and 12 bases lay between the germline ends. This CDR3 contains 13 residues. The sample holds a few counts of this clonotype. The investigators amplified TCR beta CDR3 regions from RNA transcripts. The HTBI set primed first-round TCR CDR3 RT-PCR. TCRdb passed the multiplex PCR reads through MiXCR, listing each CDR3 protein once. The table has 350,000 to 400,000 distinct CDR3 sequences, 15% seen once.

This receptor was obtained from a young woman with Graves' hyperthyroidism. Sequenced: blood. This chain joins TRBV28 and TRBJ2-4; D is unresolved. In DNA form, the CDR3 reads TGTGCCAGCAGCCCTGGCCCTAGAAACATTCAGTACTTC. This translates into CASSPGPRNIQYF.